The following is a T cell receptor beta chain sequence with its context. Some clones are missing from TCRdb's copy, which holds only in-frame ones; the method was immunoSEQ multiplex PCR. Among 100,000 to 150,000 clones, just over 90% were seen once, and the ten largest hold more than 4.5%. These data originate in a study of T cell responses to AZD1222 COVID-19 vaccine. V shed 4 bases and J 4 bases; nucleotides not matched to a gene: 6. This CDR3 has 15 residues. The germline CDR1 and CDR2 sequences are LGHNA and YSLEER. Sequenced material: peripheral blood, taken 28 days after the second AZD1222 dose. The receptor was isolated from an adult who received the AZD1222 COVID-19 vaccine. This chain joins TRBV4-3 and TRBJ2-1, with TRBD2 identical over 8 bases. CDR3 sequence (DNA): TGCGCCAGCAGCCCGAGCGGGGGCATATACAATGAGCAGTTCTTC. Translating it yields CASSPSGGIYNEQFF.